What follows are 13 T cell receptor beta chains derived from one specimen sequenced in a study of cytomegalovirus exposure and HLA in healthy donors. The PCR employed 60 Vbeta primers together with 13 Jbeta primers. Only in-frame clones appear in the TCRdb table, and some are missing; sequencing was by immunoSEQ multiplex PCR. This table has approximately 180,000 clones, around 75% appearing once. The sequenced material came from PBMCs. These receptors came from a male donor in good health and CMV-seronegative.

The chain recombines TRBV28 with TRBJ1-5; tentative D call: TRBD1 (5 bases). V shed 10 bases and J shed 7 bases, with 14 bases lying between them. This CDR3 spans 12 amino acids. Germline V gives CDR1 MDHEN, CDR2 SYDVKM. CDR3 sequence: CATQGANQPQHF. In DNA, the CDR3 is TGTGCCACCCAGGGTGCTAACCAGCCCCAGCATTTT.

The rearrangement links TRBV19 to TRBJ1-5; D perhaps matches TRBD1 (5 bases). Germline CDR1 is LNHDA and CDR2 is SQIVND (reference sequence). Trimming pared 5 bases from V and 4 bases from J, leaving 12 bases between. CDR3 size: 14 residues. The DNA for the CDR3 is TGTGCCAGTAGTTGGTCAGACAGAAATCAGCCCCAGCATTTT. This sequence encodes CASSWSDRNQPQHF.

This sequence joins TRBV28 and TRBJ2-7; 7 positions match TRBD1. CDR3 size: 14 residues. The V gene's germline CDR1 is MDHEN and CDR2 SYDVKM. With 8 bases clipped from V and 2 bases from J, the junction kept 9 bases outside the gene matches. CDR3 residues: CASLNRDRAYEQYF. The DNA for the CDR3 is TGTGCCAGCTTGAATCGGGACAGAGCCTACGAGCAGTACTTC.

This clone was counted only a few times. The chain carries TRBV19 and TRBJ1-5; 10 nucleotides line up with TRBD1. Per the germline V gene, CDR1 is LNHDA and CDR2 is SQIVND (reference sequence). The junction had 11 bases not matched to a gene; V was cut back by 4 bases and J by 2 bases. There are 18 residues in the CDR3. The CDR3 region has the DNA TGTGCCAGTAGTACCCGACCCGGGACAGGGGTTGGCAATCAGCCCCAGCATTTT. Translation gives CASSTRPGTGVGNQPQHF.

The chain combines TRBV28 with TRBJ2-1; D is uncertain. Trimming removed 6 bases at V and 12 bases at J, with 12 bases between. Germline V CDR1 and CDR2: MDHEN, SYDVKM. The CDR3 is 11 residues long. The CDR3 loop is CASSTTWRQFF. CDR3 DNA: TGTGCCAGCAGCACTACCTGGCGGCAGTTCTTC.

This chain links TRBV5-1 with TRBJ1-1, with 7 bases fitting TRBD1. CDR1 SGHRS and CDR2 YFSETQ come from the germline V gene. V was pared by 2 bases and J by 5 bases, with 9 bases of the junction left unmatched. The CDR3 loop spans 15 amino acids. The CDR3 coding sequence is TGCGCCAGCAGCTTAGAACAGGGGCCGGGTACTGAAGCTTTCTTT. Amino acids: CASSLEQGPGTEAFF.

This clone was seen a few times. This rearrangement joins TRBV25-1 to TRBJ1-6; 8 bases match TRBD1. The CDR3 covers 13 residues. V lost 8 bases to trimming and J lost 10 bases; unmatched junction nucleotides: 7. From germline, CDR1 is MGHDK and CDR2 SYGVNS. CDR3 bases: TGTGCCAGCGGACGGACAGGGAACTCACCCCTCCACTTT. The encoded protein is CASGRTGNSPLHF.

The V gene is TRBV6-5, the J gene TRBJ2-2; 8 bases are shared with TRBD1. This CDR3 is built from 15 residues. V was clipped by 2 bases and J by 1 base; unmatched bases: 0. The germline V gene has CDR1 MNHEY and CDR2 SVGAGI. Here the CDR3 reads CASSYGQGNTGELFF. The CDR3 DNA sequence: TGTGCCAGCAGTTACGGACAGGGGAACACCGGGGAGCTGTTTTTT.

This clone appeared a few times. The chain links TRBV30 to TRBJ1-5; TRBD1 agrees at 10 bases. The CDR3 is 14 residues long. The germline gives CDR1 GTSNPN, CDR2 SVGIG (reference sequence). After removal of 2 bases from V and 9 bases from J, the junction contained 7 bases not matched to a gene. The CDR3 bases are TGTGCCTGGAGTCCCGGGACAGGGGTTCGGCCCCAGCATTTT. Translated, it gives CAWSPGTGVRPQHF.

This clone came up once. V and J are TRBV11-1 and TRBJ2-3; a weak D match, TRBD2 (5 bases). Per the germline V gene, CDR1 is SGHAT and CDR2 is FQDESV (reference sequence). Trimming pared 4 bases from V and 4 bases from J, leaving 18 bases between. The CDR3 sequence is 16 residues long. The CDR3 here is CASSWSRGSWADTQYF. The CDR3, as DNA: TGTGCCAGCAGCTGGAGCCGGGGATCCTGGGCAGATACGCAGTATTTT.

This chain uses TRBV7-6 with TRBJ2-7; 12 nucleotides match TRBD2. The CDR3 has 15 residues. The germline CDR1 and CDR2 sequences are SGHVS and FNYEAQ. Trimming removed 5 bases from V and 3 bases from J; junction bases left unmatched: 5. The chain's CDR3 is CASSARTSGIYEQYF. CDR3 coding DNA: TGTGCCAGCAGCGCTCGGACTAGCGGGATCTACGAGCAGTACTTC.

The rearrangement uses TRBV9 and TRBJ1-6, with 11 nucleotides matching TRBD1. The germline V gene encodes CDR1 SGDLS and CDR2 YYNGEE. J gave up 0 bases and V 3 bases, and 5 bases lay outside the gene matches. CDR3 length equals 18 residues. CDR3 sequence reads: CASSGRDRGSSYNSPLHF. In DNA, the CDR3 is TGTGCCAGCAGCGGCCGGGACAGGGGGAGCTCCTATAATTCACCCCTCCACTTT.

As concerns this clone: The junction departs from the called germline gene at one end, perhaps through a read error. The rearrangement joins TRBV7-6 to TRBJ2-7; tentatively, D is TRBD2 (6 bases). The CDR3 sequence is 14 residues long. Germline V gives CDR1 SGHVS, CDR2 FNYEAQ. The CDR3: CASSVASGAYEQYF. CDR3 coding DNA: TGTGCCAGCAGCGTAGCATCGGGAGCCTACGAGCAGTACTTC.